Sequencing of this T cell receptor (beta chain) was carried out in a study of MAIT cells during Salmonella Paratyphi A infection (dated by TCRdb to 2016 to 2017). With respect to the entire study: A single dose of 1-5x10^3 CFU of S. Paratyphi A strain NVGH308 was swallowed by adult volunteers aged 18 to 60. Starting at diagnosis, diagnosed volunteers were given ciprofloxacin 500 mg twice a day for 14 days.

What the authors observed across the whole study: MAIT TRBV usage was oligoclonal with a preference for TRBV20 and TRBV6, and infection appeared not to change this usage. Space occupied by over-represented MAIT clonotypes fell significantly from baseline to mid-infection (about 0.15 to 0.11), with no significant post-infection difference. Although the availability of volunteer samples limited sample sizes, the sizes were judged adequate for detecting differences between groups. More expansion or contraction among the top five MAIT clonotypes was shown in diagnosed volunteers than in healthy controls (around 0.57 versus 0.12), suggesting infection-driven repertoire reshaping.

This clonotype was detected ten times or more. What antigen it recognizes has not been identified. No base quality values were provided; no much bigger clone lies one nucleotide off. This specimen's time point label, per the study, means: after infection, following antibiotic treatment. MAIT cells were defined as Valpha7.2+ CD161+ T cells and identified and sorted by flow cytometry. Circulating MAIT cell TCRbeta repertoires were profiled longitudinally in roughly six volunteers who developed enteric fever after controlled oral challenge with live Salmonella Paratyphi A. MAIT cell samples were contributed by each diagnosed volunteer at pre-infection, mid-infection and post-infection timepoints. A diagnosis of enteric fever was based on Paratyphi A bacteremia and/or a persistent fever above 38 degrees C that lasted longer than 12 hours. Challenged volunteers were diagnosed with infection sometime between day 4 and day 7 after challenge. For RNA extraction, between 5,000 and 10,000 MAIT cells per sample were sorted directly into RNAqueous-Micro lysis buffer. Lymphoprep gradient centrifugation was used to isolate peripheral blood mononuclear cells from both the blood samples and the leukocyte cones. A BD FACSAria Fusion or BD FACSAria III sorter was used for cell sorting.

The library relied on 5' RACE. TCRbeta was amplified in two PCR rounds using Phusion High-Fidelity polymerase, and the primers carried sample-specific barcodes. TCRbeta libraries were generated by template-switch cDNA synthesis with SMARTScribe reverse transcriptase and a TRBC-specific primer. After barcoding, samples were pooled and then prepared using the NEBNext Ultra DNA Library Prep Kit for Illumina. Sequencing of the libraries took place on an Illumina MiSeq using the MiSeq reagent kit v2, 300 cycles. The authors processed their data as follows. Reads were demultiplexed by barcode with Jemultiplexer and aligned with MiTCR using default parameters. VDJtools filtered out non-functional sequences; clonotypes were defined by amino acid sequence, with frequencies based on assigned sequence reads. The clonal space homeostasis analysis grouped clonotypes by frequency into over-represented (0.05-1), large, medium and small bins. TCRdb redid the processing of the public reads, applying fastp at Q25 and MiXCR, and retained in-frame beta chains. For every CDR3 protein sequence, its rows merge into one entry that carries the most common genes and DNA. It is TCRdb's table, rather than the study itself, that gives the V and J calls and clone size. The sample contains some 1,600 distinct CDR3 sequences, 60% to 70% of them found a single time. The ten top clones hold roughly 50% of the sample.

For CDR1 and CDR2, the germline V gene lists MRHNA and SNTAGT. Counted from cysteine to phenylalanine, this CDR3 has 16 amino acids. Only the CDR3 DNA is retained, 48 bases long and in frame from the first base. V is trimmed back by 3 bases and J by 4 bases, and the junction contains 8 bases that no gene match accounts for. Sequencing was performed on MAIT cells from blood, taken at the last sampling point of the challenge study. The receptor was derived from a person between 18 and 75 years old who was deliberately infected with Salmonella Paratyphi A in a paratyphoid fever challenge study. The chain uses TRBV6-4 and TRBJ2-1; 8 central bases correspond to TRBD2. The CDR3 amino acid sequence is: CASSDTAGAGYNEQFF. The sequenced DNA: TGTGCCAGCAGTGATACAGCGGGAGCAGGGTACAATGAGCAGTTCTTC.